The 3 T cell receptor beta chains listed next were all sequenced from one sample in a study of T cell changes during pregnancy in multiple sclerosis (dated by TCRdb to about 2019). Library preparation used the immunoSEQ multiplex PCR assay. TCRdb took this table from immuneACCESS and kept in-frame rearrangements with V and J called. Such tables lack part of the clones; where checked against another copy, unresolved V genes explain under half of the gap, and the rest is unexplained. The sample table contains over 55,000 clones; only one count was recorded for about 90% of them. The top ten clones comprise 2% to 2.5% of the sample. This specimen consisted of peripheral blood, obtained in the first trimester of pregnancy. Receptor source: a female donor with multiple sclerosis, enrolled in a pregnancy study.

The CDR3 is CASSSRDRASYEQYF. DNA of the CDR3: TGTGCCAGCAGCTCTCGGGACAGGGCCTCCTACGAGCAGTACTTC. The chain uses TRBV7-9 and TRBJ2-7, with 9 bases identical to TRBD1. The CDR3 sequence is 15 residues long. CDR1 and CDR2 from the germline V gene are SEHNR and FQNEAQ (reference sequence). The junction had 4 bases not matched to a gene; V was cut back by 4 bases and J by 0 bases.

The V call is TRBV4-3, the J call TRBJ1-3; D is perhaps TRBD1 (5 bases). This CDR3 region has 21 residues. With 1 base removed from V and 0 bases from J, the gap between germline ends came to 25 bases. Germline V CDR1 and CDR2: LGHNA, YSLEER. CDR3 sequence (DNA): TGCGCCAGCAGCCAAGGTGCGGGGGGTGGGCCAGTCGGTAGCTCTGGAAACACCATATATTTT. Translating it yields CASSQGAGGGPVGSSGNTIYF.

This chain joins TRBV6-1 and TRBJ1-5; 9 positions agree with TRBD1. The CDR3 is made up of 15 amino acids. Unmatched junction bases numbered 7, after V lost 6 bases and J lost 4 bases. In germline, CDR1 is MNHNS, CDR2 SASEGT. CDR3 coding DNA: TGTGCCAGCAGCATCACACAGGGGGCGAATCAGCCCCAGCATTTT. Its translation is CASSITQGANQPQHF.